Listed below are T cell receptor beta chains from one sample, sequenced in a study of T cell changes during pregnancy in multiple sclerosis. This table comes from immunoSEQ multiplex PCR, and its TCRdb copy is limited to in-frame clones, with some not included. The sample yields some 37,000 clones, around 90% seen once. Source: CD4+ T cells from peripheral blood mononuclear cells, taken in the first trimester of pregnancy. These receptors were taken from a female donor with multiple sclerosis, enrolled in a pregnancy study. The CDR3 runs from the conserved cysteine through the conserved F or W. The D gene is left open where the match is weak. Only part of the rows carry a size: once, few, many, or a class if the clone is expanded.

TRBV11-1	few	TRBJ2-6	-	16	CASSLGWSSGANVLTF	TGTGCCAGCAGCTTAGGGTGGAGCTCTGGGGCCAACGTCCTGACTTTC
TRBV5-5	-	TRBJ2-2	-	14	CASSRDFNTGELFF	TGTGCCAGCAGCCGGGACTTTAACACCGGGGAGCTGTTTTTT
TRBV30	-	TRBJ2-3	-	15	CAWSVWPKMADTQYF	TGTGCCTGGAGTGTTTGGCCCAAGATGGCAGATACGCAGTATTTT
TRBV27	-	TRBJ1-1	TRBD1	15	CASRTWTGRNTEAFF	TGTGCCAGCAGGACCTGGACAGGGAGGAACACTGAAGCTTTCTTT
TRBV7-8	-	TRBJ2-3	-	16	CASSLAGGLDTDTQYF	TGTGCCAGCAGCTTAGCAGGGGGTTTAGACACAGATACGCAGTATTTT
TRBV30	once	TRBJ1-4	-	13	CACQQGTNEKLFF	TGTGCCTGCCAGCAGGGAACCAATGAAAAACTGTTTTTT
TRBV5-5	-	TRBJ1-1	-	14	CASSRVLLNTEAFF	TGTGCCAGCAGCCGGGTACTGTTGAACACTGAAGCTTTCTTT
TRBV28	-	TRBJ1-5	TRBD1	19	CASSSPPGSGQGSNQPQHF	TGTGCCAGCAGTTCCCCTCCTGGCTCGGGACAGGGGAGCAATCAGCCCCAGCATTTT
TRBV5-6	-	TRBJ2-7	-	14	CASSLAGSSYEQYF	TGTGCCAGCAGCTTGGCCGGGAGCTCCTACGAGCAGTACTTC
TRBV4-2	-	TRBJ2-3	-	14	CASSQDAAVDTQYF	TGTGCCAGCAGCCAAGATGCGGCTGTAGATACGCAGTATTTT
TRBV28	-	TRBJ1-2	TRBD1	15	CASSFTGQVRYGYTF	TGTGCCAGCAGTTTTACCGGACAGGTTCGCTATGGCTACACCTTC
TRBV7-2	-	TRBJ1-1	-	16	CASSLHEGRLNTEAFF	TGTGCCAGCAGCCTACACGAGGGGAGGCTGAACACTGAAGCTTTCTTT
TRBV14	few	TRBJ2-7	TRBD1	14	CASSPFQGAVEQYF	TGTGCCAGCAGCCCTTTTCAGGGGGCGGTCGAGCAGTACTTC
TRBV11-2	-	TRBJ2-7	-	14	CASRPLTRPYEQYF	TGTGCCAGCAGACCCCTGACTCGCCCCTACGAGCAGTACTTC
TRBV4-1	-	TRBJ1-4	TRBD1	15	CASSLFGQGDEKLFF	TGCGCCAGCAGCCTCTTCGGACAGGGGGATGAAAAACTGTTTTTT
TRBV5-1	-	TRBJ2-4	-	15	CASSSRLGTWDIQYF	TGCGCCAGCAGCTCGCGCTTGGGGACTTGGGACATTCAGTACTTC
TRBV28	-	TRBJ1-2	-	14	CASSFDFANYGYTF	TGTGCCAGCAGTTTCGATTTCGCGAACTATGGCTACACCTTC
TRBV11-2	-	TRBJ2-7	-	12	CASSLGGREQYF	TGTGCCAGCAGCTTAGGCGGGCGGGAGCAGTACTTC
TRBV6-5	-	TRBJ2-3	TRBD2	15	CASTPTSGGTNTQYF	TGTGCCAGCACGCCGACTAGCGGGGGGACGAATACGCAGTATTTT
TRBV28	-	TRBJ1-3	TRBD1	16	CASSSTQGASGNTIYF	TGTGCCAGCAGTTCGACACAGGGGGCTTCTGGAAACACCATATATTTT
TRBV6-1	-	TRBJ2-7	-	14	CASSESLAAREQYF	TGTGCCAGCAGTGAATCCCTGGCGGCGAGGGAGCAGTACTTC
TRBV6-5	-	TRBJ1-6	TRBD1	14	CASSPPGQNSPLHF	TGTGCCAGCAGCCCCCCGGGACAGAATTCACCCCTCCACTTT
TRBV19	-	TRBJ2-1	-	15	CASSRQTPSYNEQFF	TGTGCCAGTTCGAGACAGACCCCTTCCTACAATGAGCAGTTCTTC
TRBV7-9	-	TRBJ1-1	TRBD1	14	CASSSFQGDTEAFF	TGTGCCAGCAGCTCGTTTCAGGGGGACACTGAAGCTTTCTTT
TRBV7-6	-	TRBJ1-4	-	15	CASSFFGGSNEKLFF	TGTGCCAGCAGCTTCTTCGGAGGGAGTAATGAAAAACTGTTTTTT
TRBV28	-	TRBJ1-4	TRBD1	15	CASSAGQGAFEKLFF	TGTGCCAGCAGTGCTGGACAGGGGGCTTTTGAAAAACTGTTTTTT
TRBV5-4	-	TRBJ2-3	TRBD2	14	CASSRTSATDTQYF	TGTGCCAGCAGCCGTACTAGCGCCACGGATACGCAGTATTTT
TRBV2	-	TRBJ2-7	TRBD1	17	CASSVVRSGTGVGEQYF	TGTGCCAGCAGTGTAGTCCGCTCCGGGACAGGGGTAGGCGAGCAGTACTTC
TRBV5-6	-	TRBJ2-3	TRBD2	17	CASSLIGSGRAGDTQYF	TGTGCCAGCAGCTTAATAGGAAGCGGGAGGGCCGGAGATACGCAGTATTTT
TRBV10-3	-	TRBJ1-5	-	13	CAVGAGADQPQHF	TGTGCCGTTGGGGCGGGGGCGGATCAGCCCCAGCATTTT
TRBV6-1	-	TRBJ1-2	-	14	CASSPRGSNYGYTF	TGTGCCAGCTCCCCCCGAGGCAGCAACTATGGCTACACCTTC
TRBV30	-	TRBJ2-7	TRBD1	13	CAWTGQVDYEQYF	TGTGCCTGGACCGGACAGGTGGATTACGAGCAGTACTTC
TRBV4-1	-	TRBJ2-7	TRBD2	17	CASSQEPAGGPGYEQYF	TGCGCCAGCAGCCAAGAACCAGCGGGAGGGCCCGGCTACGAGCAGTACTTC
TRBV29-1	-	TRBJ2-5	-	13	CSVEVLVLETQYF	TGCAGCGTTGAAGTGCTAGTTCTGGAGACCCAGTACTTC
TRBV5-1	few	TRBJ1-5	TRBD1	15	CASRVGQGNNQPQHF	TGCGCCAGCAGGGTGGGACAGGGAAACAATCAGCCCCAGCATTTT
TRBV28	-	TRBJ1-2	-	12	CASSLLNYGYTF	TGTGCCAGCAGTCTCCTTAACTATGGCTACACCTTC
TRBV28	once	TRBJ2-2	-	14	CATGRQTNTGELFF	TGTGCCACCGGCAGACAGACGAACACCGGGGAGCTGTTTTTT
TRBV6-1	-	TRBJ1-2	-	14	CASTRFRVGYGYTF	TGTGCCAGCACCCGATTCAGGGTCGGGTATGGCTACACCTTC
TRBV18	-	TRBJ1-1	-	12	CASSPQGSGAFF	TGTGCCAGCTCACCTCAAGGGAGCGGCGCTTTCTTT
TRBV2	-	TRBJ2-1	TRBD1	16	CASSTGTGGSYNEQFF	TGTGCCAGCAGTACCGGGACAGGGGGCTCCTACAATGAGCAGTTCTTC
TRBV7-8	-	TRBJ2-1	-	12	CASSVRINEQFF	TGTGCCAGCAGCGTTAGAATAAATGAGCAGTTCTTC
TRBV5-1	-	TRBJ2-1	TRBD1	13	CASSPDRGFIEFF	TGCGCCAGCAGCCCGGACAGGGGGTTTATTGAGTTCTTC
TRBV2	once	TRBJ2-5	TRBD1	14	CASSINRGRETQYF	TGTGCCAGCAGTATTAACAGGGGACGAGAGACCCAGTACTTC
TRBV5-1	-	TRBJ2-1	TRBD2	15	CASSTGLAVYNEQFF	TGCGCCAGCAGCACCGGACTAGCGGTTTACAATGAGCAGTTCTTC
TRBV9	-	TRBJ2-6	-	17	CASSVASRGYGANVLTF	TGTGCCAGCAGCGTAGCTTCAAGGGGATACGGGGCCAACGTCCTGACTTTC
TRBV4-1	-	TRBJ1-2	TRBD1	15	CASSQPTGGIPGYTF	TGCGCCAGCAGCCAGCCGACAGGGGGGATCCCTGGCTACACCTTC
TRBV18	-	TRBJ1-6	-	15	CASSPRQVNNSPLHF	TGTGCCAGCTCACCACGGCAGGTGAATAATTCACCCCTCCACTTT
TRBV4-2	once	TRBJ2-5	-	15	CASSQDIPPQETQYF	TGTGCCAGCAGCCAAGATATCCCCCCTCAAGAGACCCAGTACTTC
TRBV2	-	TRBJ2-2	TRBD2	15	CASRGLAEIPVELFF	TGTGCCAGCAGGGGACTAGCGGAGATTCCCGTAGAGCTGTTTTTT
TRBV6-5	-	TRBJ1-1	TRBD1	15	CASSPGQGGMTEAFF	TGTGCCAGCAGTCCAGGACAGGGGGGTATGACTGAAGCTTTCTTT
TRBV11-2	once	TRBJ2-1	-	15	CASSLSLPVPNEQFF	TGTGCCAGCAGCTTATCCCTCCCAGTCCCCAATGAGCAGTTCTTC
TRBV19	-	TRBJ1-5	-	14	CASSTGGSNQPQHF	TGTGCCAGTAGTACGGGTGGTTCAAATCAGCCCCAGCATTTT